This T cell receptor beta chain originates from a study of T cell responses to AZD1222 COVID-19 vaccine. TCRdb's table, derived via immunoSEQ multiplex PCR, lists solely in-frame clones and lacks some. Here the sample spans 180,000 or so clones, 85% to 90% being singletons. The sequences come from peripheral blood, collected on day 0 of AZD1222 vaccination. This sequence was found in an adult in good health.

The DNA for the CDR3 is TGTGCCAGCAGGTACACAGGAACAGATACGCAGTATTTT. It is translated as CASRYTGTDTQYF. V usage is TRBV6-2 or TRBV6-3 and J usage is TRBJ2-3; D is perhaps TRBD1 (5 bases). Germline CDR1 is MNHEY and CDR2 is SVGEGT. The CDR3 has 13 residues. V was cut by 6 bases and J by 3 bases, with 10 bases left in between.